This is a list of T cell receptor beta chains from one sample in a study of cytomegalovirus exposure and HLA in healthy donors. Repertoires were generated with immunoSEQ multiplex PCR, while TCRdb's copy carries only in-frame clones and drops some. There are 100,000 to 150,000 clones in the sample; about 93% occur only once, and 1% to 1.5% lies in the top ten. Material: PBMCs. Receptors were obtained from a woman in her late teens or twenties in good health and CMV-seronegative. Each CDR3 is given with its conserved first and last residue.

J	V	CDR3
TRBJ2-3	TRBV2	CASLSGTSIDTQYF
TRBJ2-3	TRBV29-1	CSVNAGEGTDTQYF
TRBJ1-1	TRBV4-1	CASSQATGGITKPEAFF
TRBJ2-5	TRBV5-1	CASSAGQGRETQYF
TRBJ1-2	TRBV5-6	CASSLGDAGANYGYTF
TRBJ1-5	TRBV6-5	CASRKGGAGNQPQHF
TRBJ1-4	TRBV19	CASKAGGDANEKLFF
TRBJ2-3	TRBV28	CASSLTSDTQYF
TRBJ2-7	TRBV5-1	CASREGFVDEQYF
TRBJ2-3	TRBV9	CASSGYSQGTDTQYF
TRBJ2-1	TRBV12-2	CASRLVISSYNEQFF
TRBJ2-4	TRBV4-1	CASSQGVRGGQNIQYF
TRBJ2-5	TRBV7-6	CASSGELAGVETQYF
TRBJ2-7	TRBV19	CASSPRTGARVRAYYEQYF
TRBJ1-5	TRBV7-9	CASSRGGQGPYQPQHF
TRBJ1-1	TRBV13	CASSLSGLWEGAFF
TRBJ1-3	TRBV28	CASSFRTGGSGNTIYF
TRBJ2-6	TRBV9	CASSVVSGGISGANVLTF
TRBJ2-3	TRBV30	CAWSVRGAVTGGPDTQYF
TRBJ1-1	TRBV6-5	CASSYPTGGGRTEAFF
TRBJ2-3	TRBV6-4	CASSAGTSGTDTQYF
TRBJ2-1	TRBV4-1	CASSQVRNEQFF
TRBJ2-7	TRBV5-6	CASSLGGLSSYEQYF
TRBJ2-7	TRBV27	CASSFDRAYEQYF
TRBJ1-1	TRBV9	CASSPYPTPAEAFF
TRBJ2-1	TRBV9	CASTRTSGGAVENEQFF
TRBJ1-1	TRBV19	CASSIDRRNTEAFF
TRBJ1-1	TRBV29-1	CSVESRAGGTEAFF
TRBJ2-1	TRBV7-3	CASSPDRVREGRSQFF
TRBJ1-2	TRBV19	CASSIVGGTSHGYTF
TRBJ2-1	TRBV18	CASSPNSGSGNNEQFF
TRBJ2-7	TRBV7-9	CASSPMDRGAYEQYF
TRBJ1-2	TRBV7-2	CASSQEAAAYGYTF
TRBJ2-7	TRBV21-1	CASPSPDRVHFGAYEQYF
TRBJ2-7	TRBV6-1	CASSEGQVIYEQYF
TRBJ1-5	TRBV28	CASSLIWQAHGNQPQHF
TRBJ2-7	TRBV30	CAWSEDRAYEQYF
TRBJ2-2	TRBV18	CASSPQGDGELFF
TRBJ1-4	TRBV6-5	CASSYRRTGGEKLFF
TRBJ2-5	TRBV28	CASSPHAGQKTQYF
TRBJ2-7	TRBV2	CASSDPPPEYF
TRBJ1-5	TRBV9	CASSVEGVGQPQHF
TRBJ1-6	TRBV4-1	CASSQDDKSSYNSPLHF
TRBJ1-5	TRBV10-2	CASSESRWGQGNQPQHF
TRBJ2-3	TRBV5-1	CASLAGGPIDTQYF
TRBJ1-2	TRBV5-6	CASRFRDRGDYGYTF
TRBJ1-2	TRBV28	CASSFWQGKDYGYTF
TRBJ2-3	TRBV5-1	CASSTRGGARDTQYF
TRBJ2-7	TRBV28	CASRPGFSYEQYF
TRBJ2-7	TRBV7-2	CASSPTGVYEQYF
TRBJ2-2	TRBV6-1	CASSQLAGGTGELFF
TRBJ1-1	TRBV2	CASTSTGISTEAFF
TRBJ2-7	TRBV14	CASSQESDRAYEQYF
TRBJ1-1	TRBV4-1	CASSQLQLGTEAFF
TRBJ2-7	TRBV11-2	CASSLVEEQYF
TRBJ2-7	TRBV2	CASSFTGTWHF
TRBJ1-3	TRBV18	CASSLSLDRSSGNTIYF